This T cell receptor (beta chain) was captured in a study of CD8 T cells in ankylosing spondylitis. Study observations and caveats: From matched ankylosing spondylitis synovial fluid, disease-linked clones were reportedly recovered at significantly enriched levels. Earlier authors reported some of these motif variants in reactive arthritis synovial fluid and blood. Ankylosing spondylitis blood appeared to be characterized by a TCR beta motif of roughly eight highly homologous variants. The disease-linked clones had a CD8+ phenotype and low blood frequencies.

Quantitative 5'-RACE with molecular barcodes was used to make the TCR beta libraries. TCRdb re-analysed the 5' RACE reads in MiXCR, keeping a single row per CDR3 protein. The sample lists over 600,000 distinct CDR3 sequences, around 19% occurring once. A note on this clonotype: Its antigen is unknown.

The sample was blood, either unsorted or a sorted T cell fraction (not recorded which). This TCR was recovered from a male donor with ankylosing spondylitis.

The CDR3 bases are TGTGCCAGCTCACCACTACAGGAAGAGACCCAGTACTTC. Amino acids: CASSPLQEETQYF. This chain links TRBV18 with TRBJ2-5, with D possibly being TRBD1 (5 bases). CDR3 size: 13 residues. Germline CDR1 is KGHSH and CDR2 is LQKENI. V was shortened by 1 base and J by 3 bases, with 6 bases between the two germline ends.